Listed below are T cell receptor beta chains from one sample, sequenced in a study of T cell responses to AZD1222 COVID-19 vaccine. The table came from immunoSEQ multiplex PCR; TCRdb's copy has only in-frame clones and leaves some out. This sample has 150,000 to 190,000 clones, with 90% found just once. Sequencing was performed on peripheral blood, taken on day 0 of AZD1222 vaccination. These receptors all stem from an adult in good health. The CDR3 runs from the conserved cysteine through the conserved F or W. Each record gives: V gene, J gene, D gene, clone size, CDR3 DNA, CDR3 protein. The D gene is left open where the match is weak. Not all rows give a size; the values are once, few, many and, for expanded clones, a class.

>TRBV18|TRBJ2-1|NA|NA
TGTGCCAGCTCAGGGCAACGTGCGGGGGCGGGTGAGCAGTTCTTC
CASSGQRAGAGEQFF
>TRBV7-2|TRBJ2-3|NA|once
TGTGCCAGCAGCTTAGAGATAGGGGGGGGAGGTGGTACGCAGTATTTT
CASSLEIGGGGGTQYF
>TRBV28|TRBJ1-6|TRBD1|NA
TGTGCCAGCAGTCCCGGGACAGCCAATTCACCCCTCCACTTT
CASSPGTANSPLHF
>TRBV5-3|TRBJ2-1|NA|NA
TGTGCCAGAATTCGGGGCCCCCGGTTAGGGTCCTACAATGAGCAGTTCTTC
CARIRGPRLGSYNEQFF
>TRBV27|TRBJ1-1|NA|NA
TGTGCCAGCAGTCGATCCGGTGGTGCCACTGAAGCTTTCTTT
CASSRSGGATEAFF
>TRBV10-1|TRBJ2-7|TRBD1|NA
TGCGCCACCTCCGGGACAGGGGTTTTCGAGCAGTACTTC
CATSGTGVFEQYF
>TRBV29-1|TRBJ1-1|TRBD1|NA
TGCAGCGTAATGAGGACAGGGGGCGAGGGCACTGAAGCTTTCTTT
CSVMRTGGEGTEAFF
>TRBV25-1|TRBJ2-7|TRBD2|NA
TGTGCCAGCAGTGTTACTAGCGGGAGGGCCCCAGGCGACGAGCAGTACTTC
CASSVTSGRAPGDEQYF
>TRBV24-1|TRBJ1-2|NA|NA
TGTGCCACCAGTGACCCAGGGGACTCTAACTATGGCTACACCTTC
CATSDPGDSNYGYTF
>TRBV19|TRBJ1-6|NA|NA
TGTGCCAGTACCCCAGGACAGTTCCACCCCAATTCACCCCTCCACTTT
CASTPGQFHPNSPLHF
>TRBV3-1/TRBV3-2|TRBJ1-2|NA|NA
TGTGCCAGCAGCCAAAGGCGTAACTATGGCTACACCTTC
CASSQRRNYGYTF
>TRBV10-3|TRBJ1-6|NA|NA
TGTGCCATCAGTGAGTCCGTACGTCAGTCACCCCTCCACTTT
CAISESVRQSPLHF
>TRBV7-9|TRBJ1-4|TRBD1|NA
TGTGCCAGCAGCGAACCCAAAGACAGACAGGGGGCGCGTGAAAAACTGTTTTTT
CASSEPKDRQGAREKLFF
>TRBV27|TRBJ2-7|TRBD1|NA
TGTGCCAGCAGTGGACTGCCGGGACAGGGCTCCTACGAGCAGTACTTC
CASSGLPGQGSYEQYF
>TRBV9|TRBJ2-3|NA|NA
TGTGCCAGCAGCGTAAGTATTAGCGGATCTCCAGATACGCAGTATTTT
CASSVSISGSPDTQYF
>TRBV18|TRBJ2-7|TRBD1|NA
TGTGCCAGCTCACTGGGACAGGAAAACGAGCAGTACTTC
CASSLGQENEQYF
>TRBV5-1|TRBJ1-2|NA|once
TGCGCCAGCAGCTTGGCCGGGGACCGCTATGGCTACACCTTC
CASSLAGDRYGYTF
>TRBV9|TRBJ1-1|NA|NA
TGTGCCAGCAGCGCTACGGAGATGAACACTGAAGCTTTCTTT
CASSATEMNTEAFF
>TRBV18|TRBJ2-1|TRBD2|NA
TGTGCCAGCTCACCACGAGCGGGAGGTGACAATGAGCAGTTCTTC
CASSPRAGGDNEQFF
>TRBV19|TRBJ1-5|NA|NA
TGTGCCAGTAGTATAGGGGGCAAGAATCAGCCCCAGCATTTT
CASSIGGKNQPQHF
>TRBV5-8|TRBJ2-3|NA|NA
TGTGCCAGCAGCTTGGAACCGACCCCAGGCACAGATACGCAGTATTTT
CASSLEPTPGTDTQYF
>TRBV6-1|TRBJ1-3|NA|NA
TGTGCCAGCAGTGAAGCGCTTTGGGGTCCTGGAAACACCATATATTTT
CASSEALWGPGNTIYF
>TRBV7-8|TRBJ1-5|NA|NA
TGTGCCAGCAGCTTAGGGGGACCTTTTAGCAATCAGCCCCAGCATTTT
CASSLGGPFSNQPQHF
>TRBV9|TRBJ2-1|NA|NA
TGTGCCAGCAGCGAAGGAGCGGCCTCCTACAATGAGCAGTTCTTC
CASSEGAASYNEQFF